A single sample is the source of the 5 T cell receptor beta chains below, sequenced in a study of T cell repertoires in cytomegalovirus infection. MiXCR, run by TCRdb on the reads, gives a single entry per CDR3 protein. The table lists hundreds of thousands of distinct CDR3 sequences, roughly 15% of them singletons. Material: PBMCs. These receptors all come from a human donor in good health (CMV status not recorded). Some clones in this sample may be carry-over from other donors' samples.

This clonotype has a count of ten or more. The chain uses TRBV25-1 and TRBJ1-1; D may be TRBD1 (6 bases). CDR3 length equals 13 residues. Germline CDR1 is MGHDK and CDR2 is SYGVNS. The V end was cut by 6 bases, the J end by 4 bases, with 12 bases between. The CDR3, as DNA: TGTGCCAGCAGAAAACCAGGGGTCACTGAAGCTTTCTTT. Translated: CASRKPGVTEAFF.

Relative to its sample, this clonotype is medium-sized. The rearrangement uses TRBV7-2 and TRBJ2-4; D not certain. V was cut by 8 bases and J by 6 bases, with 8 bases left in between. The CDR3 spans 11 residues. The germline gives CDR1 SGHTA, CDR2 FQGNSA. This CDR3 is CASGLGNIQYF. The CDR3 bases are TGTGCCAGCGGTCTAGGAAACATTCAGTACTTC.

The chain couples TRBV27 to TRBJ1-2, with D tentatively TRBD1 (6 bases). CDR3 length: 14 amino acids. The germline gives CDR1 MNHEY, CDR2 SMNVEV (reference sequence). V lost 8 bases, J lost 0 bases, and 13 bases lay in between. CDR3 loop: CASVPQGPNYGYTF. DNA for the CDR3: TGTGCCAGCGTCCCCCAGGGGCCTAACTATGGCTACACCTTC.

V usage is TRBV20-1 and J usage is TRBJ2-7, with 7 bases identical to TRBD1. This CDR3 has 13 residues. The trim removed 6 bases at V and 0 bases at J, leaving 5 bases unmatched. The germline CDR1 and CDR2 sequences are DFQATT and SNEGSKA (reference sequence). Written as DNA, the CDR3 is TGCAGTGCCTTAGGACAGGCCTCCTACGAGCAGTACTTC. This codes for CSALGQASYEQYF.

The V call is TRBV19, the J call TRBJ2-2; 9 positions match TRBD2. CDR3 length equals 17 residues. The V segment lost 10 bases and the J segment 0 bases; nucleotides outside the gene matches: 12. From germline, CDR1 is LNHDA and CDR2 SQIVND (reference sequence). The CDR3 sequence: CATLGTSIAANTGELFF. Here the CDR3 DNA reads TGTGCCACGCTCGGGACTAGCATTGCCGCGAACACCGGGGAGCTGTTTTTT.